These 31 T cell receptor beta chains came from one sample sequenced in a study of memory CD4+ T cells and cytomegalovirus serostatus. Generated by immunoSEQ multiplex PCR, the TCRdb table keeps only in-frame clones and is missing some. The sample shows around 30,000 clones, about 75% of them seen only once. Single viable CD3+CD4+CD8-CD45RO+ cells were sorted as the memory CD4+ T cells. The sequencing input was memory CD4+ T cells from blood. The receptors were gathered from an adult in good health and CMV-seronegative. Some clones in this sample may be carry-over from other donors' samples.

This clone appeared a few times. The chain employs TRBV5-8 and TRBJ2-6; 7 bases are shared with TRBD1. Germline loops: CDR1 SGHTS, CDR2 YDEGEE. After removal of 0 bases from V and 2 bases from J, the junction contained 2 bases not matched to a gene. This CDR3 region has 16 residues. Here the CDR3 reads CASSLETGTGANVLTF. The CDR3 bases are TGTGCCAGCAGCTTGGAGACAGGGACTGGGGCCAACGTCCTGACTTTC.

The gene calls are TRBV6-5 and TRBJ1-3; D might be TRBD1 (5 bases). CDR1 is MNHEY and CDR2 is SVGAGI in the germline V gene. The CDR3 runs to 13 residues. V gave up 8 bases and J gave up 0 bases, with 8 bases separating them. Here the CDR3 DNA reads TGTGCCAGCGGGACGCGCTCTGGAAACACCATATATTTT. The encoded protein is CASGTRSGNTIYF.

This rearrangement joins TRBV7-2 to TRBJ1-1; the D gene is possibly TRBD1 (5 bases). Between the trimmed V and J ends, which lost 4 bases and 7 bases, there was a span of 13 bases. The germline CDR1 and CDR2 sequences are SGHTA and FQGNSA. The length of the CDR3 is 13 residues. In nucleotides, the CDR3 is TGTGCCAGCAGCTCGGGACGGCATCTTGAAGCTTTCTTT. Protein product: CASSSGRHLEAFF.

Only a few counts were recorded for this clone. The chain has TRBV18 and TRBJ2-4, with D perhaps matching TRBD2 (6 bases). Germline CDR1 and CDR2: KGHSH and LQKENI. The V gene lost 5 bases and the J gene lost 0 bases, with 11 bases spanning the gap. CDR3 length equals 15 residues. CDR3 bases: TGTGCCAGCTCATCTAGCGTGGAAGCCAAAAACATTCAGTACTTC. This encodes CASSSSVEAKNIQYF.

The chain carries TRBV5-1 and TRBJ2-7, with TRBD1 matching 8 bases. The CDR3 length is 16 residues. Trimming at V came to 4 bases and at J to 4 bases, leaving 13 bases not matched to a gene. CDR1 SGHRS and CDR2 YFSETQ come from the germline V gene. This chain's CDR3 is CASSTNAGTGLYEQYF. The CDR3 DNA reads TGCGCCAGCAGCACCAACGCCGGGACAGGTTTATACGAGCAGTACTTC.

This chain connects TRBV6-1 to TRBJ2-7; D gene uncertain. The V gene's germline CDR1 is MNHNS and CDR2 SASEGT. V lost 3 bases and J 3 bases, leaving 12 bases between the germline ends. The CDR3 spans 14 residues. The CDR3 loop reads CASSDSGGSYEQYF. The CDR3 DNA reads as TGTGCCAGCAGTGATTCTGGCGGTAGCTACGAGCAGTACTTC.

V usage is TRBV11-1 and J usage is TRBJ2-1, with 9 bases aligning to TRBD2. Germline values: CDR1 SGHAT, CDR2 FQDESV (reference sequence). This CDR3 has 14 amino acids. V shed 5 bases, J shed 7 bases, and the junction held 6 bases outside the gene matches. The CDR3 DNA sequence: TGTGCCAGCAGCCCTAGCGGGGTCTTGAATGAGCAGTTCTTC. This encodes CASSPSGVLNEQFF.

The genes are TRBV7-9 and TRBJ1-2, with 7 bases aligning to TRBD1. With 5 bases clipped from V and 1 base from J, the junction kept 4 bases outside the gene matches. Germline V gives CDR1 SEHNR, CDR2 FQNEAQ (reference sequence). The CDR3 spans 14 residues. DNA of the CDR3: TGTGCCAGCAGCCTTGGGACAGTTAACTATGGCTACACCTTC. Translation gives CASSLGTVNYGYTF. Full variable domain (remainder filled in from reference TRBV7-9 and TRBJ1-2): DTGVSQNPRHKITKRGQNVTFRCDPISEHNRLYWYRQTLGQGPEFLTYFQNEAQLEKSRLLSDRFSAERPKGSFSTLEIQRTEQGDSAMYLCASSLGTVNYGYTFGSGTRLTVV.

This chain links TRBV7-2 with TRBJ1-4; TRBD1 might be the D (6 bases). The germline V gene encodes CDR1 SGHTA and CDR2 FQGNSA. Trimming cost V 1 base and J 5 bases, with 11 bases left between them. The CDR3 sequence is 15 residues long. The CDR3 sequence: CASSLGGGQNEKLFF. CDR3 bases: TGTGCCAGCAGCTTAGGCGGGGGGCAAAATGAAAAACTGTTTTTT.

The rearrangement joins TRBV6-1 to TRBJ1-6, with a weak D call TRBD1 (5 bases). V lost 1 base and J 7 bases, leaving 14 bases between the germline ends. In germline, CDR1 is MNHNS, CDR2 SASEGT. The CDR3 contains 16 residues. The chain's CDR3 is CASSEVVGTANSPLHF. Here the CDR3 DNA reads TGTGCCAGCAGTGAAGTTGTGGGGACGGCGAATTCACCCCTCCACTTT.

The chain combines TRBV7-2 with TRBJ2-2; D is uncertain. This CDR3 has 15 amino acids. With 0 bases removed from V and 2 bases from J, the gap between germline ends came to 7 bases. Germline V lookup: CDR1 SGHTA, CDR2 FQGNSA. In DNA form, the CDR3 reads TGTGCCAGCAGCTTAGCAGGGCCTAACACCGGGGAGCTGTTTTTT. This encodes CASSLAGPNTGELFF.

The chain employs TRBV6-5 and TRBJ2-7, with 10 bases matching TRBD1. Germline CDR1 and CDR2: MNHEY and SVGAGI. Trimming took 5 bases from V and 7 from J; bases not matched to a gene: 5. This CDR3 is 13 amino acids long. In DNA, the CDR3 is TGTGCCAGCAGTCGACAGGGGGCGGGGGAGCAGTACTTC. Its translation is CASSRQGAGEQYF.

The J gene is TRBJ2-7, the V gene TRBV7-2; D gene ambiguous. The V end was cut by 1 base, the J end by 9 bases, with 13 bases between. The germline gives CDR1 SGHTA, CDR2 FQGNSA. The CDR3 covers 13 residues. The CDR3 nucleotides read TGTGCCAGCAGCTTAGTCGGAGTAGGATGGCAGTACTTC. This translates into CASSLVGVGWQYF.

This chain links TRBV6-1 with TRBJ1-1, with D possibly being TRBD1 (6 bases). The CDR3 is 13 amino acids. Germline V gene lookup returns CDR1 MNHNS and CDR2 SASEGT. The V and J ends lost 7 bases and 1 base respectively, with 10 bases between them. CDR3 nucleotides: TGTGCCAGCACCCCACAGGGGAACACTGAAGCTTTCTTT. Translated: CASTPQGNTEAFF.

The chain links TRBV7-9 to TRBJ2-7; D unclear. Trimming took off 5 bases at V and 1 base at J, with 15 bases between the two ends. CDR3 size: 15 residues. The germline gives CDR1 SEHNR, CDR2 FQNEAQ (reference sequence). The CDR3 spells CASSPNIPGSYEQYF. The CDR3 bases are TGTGCCAGCAGCCCCAACATACCCGGATCCTACGAGCAGTACTTC.

CDR3 sequence (DNA): TGTGCCTGGTCGGACACCATTTACGAGCAGTACTTC. Translated, it gives CAWSDTIYEQYF. The V and J genes are TRBV30 and TRBJ2-7; maybe TRBD1 (5 bases). V lost 5 bases and J lost 4, with 12 bases in between. Germline V gives CDR1 GTSNPN, CDR2 SVGIG (reference sequence). The CDR3 has 12 residues.

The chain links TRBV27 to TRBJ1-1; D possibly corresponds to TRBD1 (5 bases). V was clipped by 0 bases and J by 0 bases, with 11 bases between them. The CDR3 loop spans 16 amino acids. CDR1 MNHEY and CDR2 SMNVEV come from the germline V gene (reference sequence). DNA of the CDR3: TGTGCCAGCAGTTTATCGTTTGGGACCCTGAACACTGAAGCTTTCTTT. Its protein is CASSLSFGTLNTEAFF.

CDR3 coding DNA: TGTGCCAGCAGCCCGGGACCCGGGGACACAGATACGCAGTATTTT. Amino acid sequence: CASSPGPGDTDTQYF. The gene calls are TRBV5-4 and TRBJ2-3, with D tentatively TRBD1 or TRBD2 (5 bases each). Deletions cut 4 bases from V and 2 bases from J, with 14 bases between. The CDR3 is 15 amino acids. Germline V gene data show CDR1 as SGHNT and CDR2 as YYREEE (reference sequence).

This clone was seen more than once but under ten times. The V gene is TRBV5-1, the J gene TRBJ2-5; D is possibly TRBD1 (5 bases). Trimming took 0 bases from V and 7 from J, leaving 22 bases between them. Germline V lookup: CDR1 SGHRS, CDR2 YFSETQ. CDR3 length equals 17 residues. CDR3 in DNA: TGCGCCAGCAGCTTGGCCAATCAGGGTCTTCCAGTATCGACCCAGTACTTC. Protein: CASSLANQGLPVSTQYF. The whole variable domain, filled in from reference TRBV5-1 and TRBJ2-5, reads KAGVTQTPRYLIKTRGQQVTLSCSPISGHRSVSWYQQTPGQGLQFLFEYFSETQRNKGNFPGRFSGRQFSNSRSEMNVSTLELGDSALYLCASSLANQGLPVSTQYFGPGTRLLVL.

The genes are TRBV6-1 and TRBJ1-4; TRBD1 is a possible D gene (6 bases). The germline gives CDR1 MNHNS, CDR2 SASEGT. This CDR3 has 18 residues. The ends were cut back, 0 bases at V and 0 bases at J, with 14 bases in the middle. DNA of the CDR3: TGTGCCAGCAGTGAAGCGCAACAGGGAAGCGCAACTAATGAAAAACTGTTTTTT. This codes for CASSEAQQGSATNEKLFF.

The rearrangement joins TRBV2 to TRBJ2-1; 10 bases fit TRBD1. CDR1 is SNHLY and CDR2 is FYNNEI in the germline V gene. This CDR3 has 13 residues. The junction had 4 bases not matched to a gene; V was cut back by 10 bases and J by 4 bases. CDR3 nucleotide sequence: TGTGCCACAGACAGGGGGCCTTACAATGAGCAGTTCTTC. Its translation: CATDRGPYNEQFF. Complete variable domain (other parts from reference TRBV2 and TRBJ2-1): EPEVTQTPSHQVTQMGQEVILRCVPISNHLYFYWYRQILGQKVEFLVSFYNNEISEKSEIFDDQFSVERPDGSNFTLKIRSTKLEDSAMYFCATDRGPYNEQFFGPGTRLTVL.

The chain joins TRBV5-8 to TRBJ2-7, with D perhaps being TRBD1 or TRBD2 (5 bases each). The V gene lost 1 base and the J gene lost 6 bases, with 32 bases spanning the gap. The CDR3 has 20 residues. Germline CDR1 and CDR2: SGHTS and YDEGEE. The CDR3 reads CASSLPEAPRPGRAVFEQYF. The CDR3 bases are TGTGCCAGCAGCTTGCCGGAGGCTCCCAGGCCCGGCAGGGCTGTTTTCGAGCAGTACTTC.

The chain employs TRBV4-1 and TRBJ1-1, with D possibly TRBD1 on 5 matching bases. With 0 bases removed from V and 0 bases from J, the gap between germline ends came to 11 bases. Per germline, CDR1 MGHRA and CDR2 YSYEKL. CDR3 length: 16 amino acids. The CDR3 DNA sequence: TGCGCCAGCAGCCAAGACGGGGCGGGGATGAACACTGAAGCTTTCTTT. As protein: CASSQDGAGMNTEAFF.

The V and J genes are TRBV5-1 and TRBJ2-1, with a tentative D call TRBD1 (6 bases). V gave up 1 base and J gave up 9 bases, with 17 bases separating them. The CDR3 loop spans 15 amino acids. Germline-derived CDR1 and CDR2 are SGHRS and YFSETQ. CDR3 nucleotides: TGCGCCAGCAGCTTGAAGGCAGGGGACCAAGGTGAGCAGTTCTTC. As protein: CASSLKAGDQGEQFF.

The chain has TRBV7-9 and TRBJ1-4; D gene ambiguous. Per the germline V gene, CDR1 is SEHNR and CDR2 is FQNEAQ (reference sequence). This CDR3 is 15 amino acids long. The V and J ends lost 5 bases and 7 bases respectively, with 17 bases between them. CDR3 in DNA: TGTGCCAGCAGCCCGCGTGGCTCGACGGGTGAAAAACTGTTTTTT. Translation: CASSPRGSTGEKLFF.

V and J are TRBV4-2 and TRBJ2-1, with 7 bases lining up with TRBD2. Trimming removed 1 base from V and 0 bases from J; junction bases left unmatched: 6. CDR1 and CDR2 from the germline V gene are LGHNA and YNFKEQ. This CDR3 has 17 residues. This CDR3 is CASSQGLADNSYNEQFF. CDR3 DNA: TGTGCCAGCAGCCAAGGTCTAGCGGACAACTCCTACAATGAGCAGTTCTTC.

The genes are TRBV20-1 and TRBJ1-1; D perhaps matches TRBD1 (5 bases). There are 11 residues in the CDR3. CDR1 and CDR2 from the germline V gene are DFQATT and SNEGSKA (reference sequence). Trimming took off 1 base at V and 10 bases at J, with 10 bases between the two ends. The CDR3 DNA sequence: TGCAGTGCTAGAGTAGATAGGGGAGCTTTCTTT. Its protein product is CSARVDRGAFF.

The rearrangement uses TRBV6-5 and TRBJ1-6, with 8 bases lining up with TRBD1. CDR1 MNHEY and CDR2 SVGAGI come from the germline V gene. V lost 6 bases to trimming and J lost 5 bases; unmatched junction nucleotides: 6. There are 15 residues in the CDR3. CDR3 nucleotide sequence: TGTGCCAGCAGGAGTACGGGACAGGATAATTCACCCCTCCACTTT. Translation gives CASRSTGQDNSPLHF.

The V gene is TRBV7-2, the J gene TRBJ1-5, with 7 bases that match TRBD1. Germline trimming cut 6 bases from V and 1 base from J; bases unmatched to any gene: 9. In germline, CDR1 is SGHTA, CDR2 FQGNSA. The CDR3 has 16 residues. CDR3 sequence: CASRTAGTASNQPQHF. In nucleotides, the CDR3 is TGTGCCAGCAGGACCGCCGGGACAGCAAGCAATCAGCCCCAGCATTTT.

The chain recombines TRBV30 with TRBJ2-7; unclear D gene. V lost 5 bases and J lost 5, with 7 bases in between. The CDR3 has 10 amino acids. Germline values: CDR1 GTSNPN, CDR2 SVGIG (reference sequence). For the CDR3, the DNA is TGTGCCTGGGGCAGGAACGAGCAGTACTTC. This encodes CAWGRNEQYF.

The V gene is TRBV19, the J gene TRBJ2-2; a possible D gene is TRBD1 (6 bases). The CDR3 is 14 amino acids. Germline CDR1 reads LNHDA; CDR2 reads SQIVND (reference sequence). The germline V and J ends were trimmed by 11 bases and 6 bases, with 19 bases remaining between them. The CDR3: CAGGQGNLAGELFF. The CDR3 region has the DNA TGTGCCGGCGGCCAGGGGAATTTGGCCGGGGAGCTGTTTTTT.